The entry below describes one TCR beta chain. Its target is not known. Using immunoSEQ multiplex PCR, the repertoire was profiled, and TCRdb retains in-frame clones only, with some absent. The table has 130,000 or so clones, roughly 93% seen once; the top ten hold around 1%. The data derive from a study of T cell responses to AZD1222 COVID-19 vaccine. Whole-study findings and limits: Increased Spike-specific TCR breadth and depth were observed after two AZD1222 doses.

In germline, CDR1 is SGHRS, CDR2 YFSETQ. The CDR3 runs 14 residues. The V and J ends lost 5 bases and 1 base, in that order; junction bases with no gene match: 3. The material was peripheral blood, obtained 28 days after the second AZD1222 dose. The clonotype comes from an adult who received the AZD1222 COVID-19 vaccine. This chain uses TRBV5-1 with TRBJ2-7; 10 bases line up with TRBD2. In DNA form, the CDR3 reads TGCGCCAGCAGGAAGCGGGAGGGGTCCTACGAGCAGTACTTC. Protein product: CASRKREGSYEQYF. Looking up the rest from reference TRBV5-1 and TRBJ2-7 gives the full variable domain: KAGVTQTPRYLIKTRGQQVTLSCSPISGHRSVSWYQQTPGQGLQFLFEYFSETQRNKGNFPGRFSGRQFSNSRSEMNVSTLELGDSALYLCASRKREGSYEQYFGPGTRLTVT.